These 14 T cell receptor beta chains share one sample of origin, sequenced in a study of blood T cell repertoires in COVID-19. Using immunoSEQ multiplex PCR, the repertoire was profiled, and TCRdb retains in-frame clones only, with some absent. The sample carries about 370,000 clones, 85% to 90% recorded once. The specimen sequenced was PBMCs or T cells enriched from blood (not recorded which). The receptors were sampled from a man aged 18 to 30 who had recovered from COVID-19.

This clone occurred once. The chain couples TRBV25-1 to TRBJ1-1; TRBD1 aligns across 9 bases. CDR1 is MGHDK and CDR2 is SYGVNS in the germline V gene. V shed 6 bases, J shed 4 bases, and the junction held 6 bases outside the gene matches. This CDR3 is 14 amino acids long. The CDR3 DNA sequence: TGTGCCAGCAGGGACAGGGGCCGGCCCACTGAAGCTTTCTTT. This encodes CASRDRGRPTEAFF.

This sequence joins TRBV5-8 and TRBJ1-2; 9 nucleotides match TRBD1. The CDR3 runs to 14 residues. The junction had 9 bases not matched to a gene; V was cut back by 4 bases and J by 8 bases. Germline V gives CDR1 SGHTS, CDR2 YDEGEE. CDR3 sequence: CASSARQGVRGYTF. In DNA, the CDR3 is TGTGCCAGCAGCGCAAGACAGGGGGTACGAGGCTACACCTTC.

This rearrangement joins TRBV9 to TRBJ1-1; 9 bases line up with TRBD1. The CDR3 sequence is 14 residues long. From germline, CDR1 is SGDLS and CDR2 YYNGEE. The V and J ends lost 4 bases and 1 base, in that order; junction bases with no gene match: 2. CDR3 residues: CASSRTGANTEAFF. For the CDR3, the DNA is TGTGCCAGCAGCAGGACAGGGGCGAACACTGAAGCTTTCTTT.

The genes are TRBV27 and TRBJ2-6; D call uncertain. Germline V lookup: CDR1 MNHEY, CDR2 SMNVEV (reference sequence). V shed 4 bases and J shed 4 bases, with 14 bases lying between them. The CDR3 length is 16 residues. The CDR3 loop is CASSSHDSVGANVLTF. The CDR3 nucleotides read TGTGCCAGCAGTTCCCATGACTCGGTCGGGGCCAACGTCCTGACTTTC.

This sequence joins TRBV19 and TRBJ2-2; 11 bases match TRBD2. CDR3 length: 13 residues. The V segment lost 10 bases and the J segment 5 bases; nucleotides outside the gene matches: 3. CDR1 and CDR2 from the germline V gene are LNHDA and SQIVND (reference sequence). The CDR3 coding sequence is TGTGCCACCGGGACTAGCGGTACCGGGGAGCTGTTTTTT. Translated, it gives CATGTSGTGELFF.

A few counts support this clone. This chain uses TRBV2 with TRBJ1-2, with 9 bases lining up with TRBD1. V shed 7 bases, J shed 8 bases, and the junction held 14 bases outside the gene matches. The CDR3 is 15 amino acids. Germline V gene sequence: CDR1 SNHLY, CDR2 FYNNEI. CDR3 loop: CASTEGTGGFTGYTF. The DNA for the CDR3 is TGTGCCAGCACCGAGGGTACAGGGGGCTTTACGGGCTACACCTTC. Drawing the rest from reference TRBV2 and TRBJ1-2, the complete variable domain is EPEVTQTPSHQVTQMGQEVILRCVPISNHLYFYWYRQILGQKVEFLVSFYNNEISEKSEIFDDQFSVERPDGSNFTLKIRSTKLEDSAMYFCASTEGTGGFTGYTFGSGTRLTVV.

The rearrangement joins TRBV5-1 to TRBJ1-2, with D possibly TRBD1 on 5 matching bases. Trimming left V 2 bases short and J 4 bases short, with 21 bases between. Germline V gene lookup returns CDR1 SGHRS and CDR2 YFSETQ. The CDR3 contains 17 residues. In DNA, the CDR3 is TGCGCCAGCAGCTTAGGCCTAGGGGAGGGCCCTGTCTATGGCTACACCTTC. Translating gives CASSLGLGEGPVYGYTF. Full variable domain (rest looked up from reference TRBV5-1 and TRBJ1-2): KAGVTQTPRYLIKTRGQQVTLSCSPISGHRSVSWYQQTPGQGLQFLFEYFSETQRNKGNFPGRFSGRQFSNSRSEMNVSTLELGDSALYLCASSLGLGEGPVYGYTFGSGTRLTVV.

The chain is built from TRBV19 and TRBJ2-2; D remains ambiguous. Germline V gene lookup returns CDR1 LNHDA and CDR2 SQIVND (reference sequence). The CDR3 runs to 13 residues. The V gene lost 6 bases and the J gene lost 9 bases, with 14 bases spanning the gap. The DNA for the CDR3 is TGTGCCAGTAGCCCAGTCGGGTACAGGGAGCTGTTTTTT. Amino acids: CASSPVGYRELFF.

The rearrangement uses TRBV18 and TRBJ1-2; possible D gene TRBD1, 6 bases. The CDR3 length is 16 residues. Trimming shortened V by 0 bases and J by 0 bases, and 11 bases separated the two germline ends. Germline V gene sequence: CDR1 KGHSH, CDR2 LQKENI. The CDR3 bases are TGTGCCAGCTCACCACCGGGGGCAGGGGCTAACTATGGCTACACCTTC. Translating it yields CASSPPGAGANYGYTF.

The chain is built from TRBV18 and TRBJ1-2, with D hard to call. The V end lost 0 bases, the J end lost 5 bases, and 7 bases lay between the germline ends. The V gene's germline CDR1 is KGHSH and CDR2 LQKENI. This CDR3 has 13 residues. The CDR3 spells CASSPPSRYGYTF. DNA of the CDR3: TGTGCCAGCTCACCACCCTCCAGATATGGCTACACCTTC.

This clone was counted a single time. V and J are TRBV12-3 or TRBV12-4 and TRBJ1-2, with TRBD1 as a possible D gene (5 bases). This CDR3 spans 13 amino acids. V was shortened by 1 base and J by 4 bases, with 7 bases between the two germline ends. CDR3 loop: CASSLGQFYGYTF. The CDR3 DNA reads as TGTGCCAGCAGTTTAGGACAGTTCTATGGCTACACCTTC.

This clone came up once. The gene calls are TRBV12-3 or TRBV12-4 and TRBJ1-1; D remains unclear. CDR3 length: 12 amino acids. V lost 3 bases and J 2 bases, leaving 4 bases between the germline ends. CDR3 amino acids: CASSFFNTEAFF. CDR3 DNA: TGTGCCAGCAGTTTCTTTAACACTGAAGCTTTCTTT.

The chain uses TRBV5-1 and TRBJ1-3, with 9 bases that match TRBD1. This CDR3 comprises 15 residues. The germline CDR1 and CDR2 sequences are SGHRS and YFSETQ. Trimming at V came to 4 bases and at J to 2 bases, leaving 4 bases not matched to a gene. CDR3 region: CASSRDRVTGNTIYF. The DNA of the CDR3 is TGCGCCAGCAGCCGGGACAGGGTGACTGGAAACACCATATATTTT.

The V call is TRBV7-9, the J call TRBJ2-1; 10 bases line up with TRBD2. Germline CDR1 is SEHNR and CDR2 is FQNEAQ (reference sequence). This CDR3 is 16 amino acids long. V gave up 5 bases and J gave up 8 bases; unmatched junction bases: 12. CDR3 in amino acids: CASSPPGASGRDEQFF. In DNA form, the CDR3 reads TGTGCCAGCAGCCCACCCGGGGCTAGCGGGAGAGATGAGCAGTTCTTC.